The 10 T cell receptor beta chains in this list originate from one sample, sequenced in a study of blood T cell repertoires in COVID-19. Sequenced by immunoSEQ multiplex PCR; TCRdb stores in-frame clones only, minus some. The table shows about 230,000 clones, with around 80% occurring only once. Sequenced: peripheral blood. The receptors were sampled from a woman younger than 45 with COVID-19, enrolled during active disease.

The chain joins TRBV5-1 to TRBJ2-7; 11 bases map to TRBD1. With 6 bases clipped from V and 6 bases from J, the junction kept 8 bases outside the gene matches. The CDR3 totals 14 residues. CDR1 SGHRS and CDR2 YFSETQ come from the germline V gene. DNA for the CDR3: TGCGCCAGCAACTCGGTGGGACAGGGGGGCGAGCAGTACTTC. Its protein product is CASNSVGQGGEQYF.

V usage is TRBV13 and J usage is TRBJ2-2, with D perhaps matching TRBD2 (6 bases). This CDR3 is built from 16 residues. Germline-derived CDR1 and CDR2 are PRHDT and FYEKMQ (reference sequence). The V gene lost 5 bases and the J gene lost 0 bases, with 13 bases spanning the gap. In nucleotides, the CDR3 is TGTGCCAGCAGCCCCCGGGCTAGCGCGAACACCGGGGAGCTGTTTTTT. It yields the protein CASSPRASANTGELFF.

The chain combines TRBV2 with TRBJ2-1; D is unclear. Trimming cost V 2 bases and J 3 bases, with 17 bases left between them. In germline, CDR1 is SNHLY, CDR2 FYNNEI. This CDR3 contains 17 residues. The CDR3, as DNA: TGTGCCAGCAGTGAATTAGAGGAGCGTACAATCTACAATGAGCAGTTCTTC. This encodes CASSELEERTIYNEQFF.

This chain joins TRBV9 and TRBJ2-5; 9 positions agree with TRBD2. Germline V lookup: CDR1 SGDLS, CDR2 YYNGEE. J was trimmed by 4 bases and V by 0 bases; bases with no gene match: 7. The CDR3 extends over 16 amino acids. Written as DNA, the CDR3 is TGTGCCAGCAGCGTAGCCTGGCGGGGGGGCAGAGAGACCCAGTACTTC. Translation gives CASSVAWRGGRETQYF.

This clone was picked up a small number of times. CDR3 loop: CAISVGGTYQPQHF. The CDR3 DNA reads as TGTGCCATCAGTGTGGGAGGGACCTATCAGCCCCAGCATTTT. The chain couples TRBV10-3 to TRBJ1-5; TRBD1 is a possible D gene (5 bases). V lost 4 bases and J 5 bases, leaving 12 bases between the germline ends. Germline V lookup: CDR1 ENHRY, CDR2 SYGVKD. The CDR3 length is 14 residues.

The chain joins TRBV30 to TRBJ1-5, with TRBD1 matching over 7 bases. The CDR3 runs to 15 residues. The germline CDR1 and CDR2 sequences are GTSNPN and SVGIG (reference sequence). Unmatched junction bases numbered 7, after V lost 5 bases and J lost 0 bases. CDR3 loop: CAWGTGVISNQPQHF. The CDR3 region has the DNA TGTGCCTGGGGTACAGGGGTTATTAGCAATCAGCCCCAGCATTTT.

The chain recombines TRBV7-3 with TRBJ1-2; TRBD1 agrees at 8 bases. Trimming took 6 bases from V and 6 from J; bases not matched to a gene: 9. CDR3 length equals 14 residues. Germline CDR1 and CDR2: SGHTA and FQGTGA. CDR3 protein: CASSDPDRVDGYTF. CDR3 DNA: TGTGCCAGCAGTGATCCGGACAGGGTGGATGGCTACACCTTC.

In regard to this clone: Being one base from a much bigger clone, this may be a read error. The chain recombines TRBV2 with TRBJ1-5; a weak D match, TRBD1 (6 bases). Trimming stripped 1 base from V and 6 bases from J, with 10 bases between. CDR1 is SNHLY and CDR2 is FYNNEI in the germline V gene. CDR3 length equals 14 residues. The CDR3 bases are TGTGCCAGCAGTGAAGAGGGGGACGGTCAGCCCCAGCATTTT. Translation: CASSEEGDGQPQHF.

The count of this clone is one. This sequence joins TRBV6-1 and TRBJ2-5, with TRBD1 matching 11 bases. With V trimmed by 1 base and J by 5 bases, 9 bases remained unmatched. This CDR3 contains 17 residues. Germline CDR1 and CDR2: MNHNS and SASEGT. In DNA form, the CDR3 reads TGTGCCAGCAGTGAAGGGGCGGGACAGGGGGTTATGGAGACCCAGTACTTC. Translating it yields CASSEGAGQGVMETQYF.

CDR3 nucleotides: TGTGCCAGCAGTTTTAGCGGGAGTTATGAGGCAGATACGCAGTATTTT. Amino acids: CASSFSGSYEADTQYF. The chain carries TRBV28 and TRBJ2-3; 9 bases are shared with TRBD2. CDR3 length: 16 residues. V was clipped by 3 bases and J by 4 bases; unmatched bases: 8. Germline CDR1 reads MDHEN; CDR2 reads SYDVKM.